Sequencing of this TCR beta chain was carried out in a study of control samples from healthy donors and cancer patients. Trimming shortened V by 3 bases and J by 7 bases, and 10 bases separated the two germline ends. The V gene's germline CDR1 is MRHNA and CDR2 SNTAGT. CDR3 length: 13 residues. Sequenced by immunoSEQ multiplex PCR; TCRdb stores in-frame clones only, minus some. The sample records roughly 55,000 clones, over 75% being singletons. The sequence derives from a man aged 45-65 years in good health. The J gene is TRBJ2-1, the V gene TRBV6-4; D could derive from TRBD1 or TRBD2 (6 bases each). The sequencing input was blood. The CDR3 DNA reads as TGTGCCAGCAGTGATAGAGGGGGGAATGAGCAGTTCTTC. Amino acids: CASSDRGGNEQFF.